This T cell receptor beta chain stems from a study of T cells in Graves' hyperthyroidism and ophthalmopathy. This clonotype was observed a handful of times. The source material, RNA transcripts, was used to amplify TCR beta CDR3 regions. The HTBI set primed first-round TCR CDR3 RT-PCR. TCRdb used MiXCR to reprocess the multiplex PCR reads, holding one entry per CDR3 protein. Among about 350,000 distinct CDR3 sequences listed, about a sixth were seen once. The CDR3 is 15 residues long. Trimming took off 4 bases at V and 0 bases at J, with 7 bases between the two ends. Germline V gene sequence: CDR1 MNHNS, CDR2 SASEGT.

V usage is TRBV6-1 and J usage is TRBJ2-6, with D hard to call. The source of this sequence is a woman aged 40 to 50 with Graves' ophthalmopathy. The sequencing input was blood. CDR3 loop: CASSGSFSGANVLTF. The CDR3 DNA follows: TGTGCCAGCAGTGGAAGTTTCTCTGGGGCCAACGTCCTGACTTTC.